Listed here are 28 T cell receptor beta chains from one sample, sequenced in a study of T cells after posttransplantation cyclophosphamide. Treatment was busulfan-fludarabine conditioning, a marrow graft, and cyclophosphamide on days +3 and +4. This table comes from immunoSEQ multiplex PCR, and its TCRdb copy is limited to in-frame clones, with some not included. The sample lists some 9,000 clones, 85% occurring once. Sequenced material: PBMCs, taken after allogeneic stem cell transplant with posttransplant cyclophosphamide. The receptors stem from a female patient aged 40-49 years who received an allogeneic stem cell transplant from an unrelated donor, was CMV-positive, and had no GVHD. The T cells may come from the graft donor.

The CDR3 DNA sequence: TGCGCCAGCAGCCAACCGGGACAGGCCTATGGCTACACCTTC. This sequence encodes CASSQPGQAYGYTF. This sequence joins TRBV4-3 and TRBJ1-2; the match to TRBD1 covers 8 bases. Trimming took 2 bases from V and 4 from J; bases not matched to a gene: 3. Per the germline V gene, CDR1 is LGHNA and CDR2 is YSLEER. CDR3 length: 14 amino acids.

J is TRBJ1-1 and V is TRBV7-2, with D perhaps matching TRBD1 (5 bases). Germline loops: CDR1 SGHTA, CDR2 FQGNSA. Trimming stripped 6 bases from V and 1 base from J, with 9 bases between. The CDR3 totals 13 residues. The CDR3 sequence is CASRGHRNTEAFF. Written as DNA, the CDR3 is TGTGCCAGCAGAGGACATAGGAACACTGAAGCTTTCTTT.

The chain is built from TRBV19 and TRBJ2-7; 7 bases agree with TRBD1. Trimming took 5 bases from V and 2 from J; bases not matched to a gene: 6. CDR3 length: 14 amino acids. Germline V gene lookup returns CDR1 LNHDA and CDR2 SQIVND (reference sequence). The CDR3 DNA follows: TGTGCCAGTAGTGGGACAGATACTACCTACGAGCAGTACTTC. Translated: CASSGTDTTYEQYF.

This clone was counted a single time. The genes are TRBV18 and TRBJ1-5; TRBD1 matches 8 bases. The length of the CDR3 is 15 residues. Germline V CDR1 and CDR2: KGHSH, LQKENI. J was trimmed by 7 bases and V by 4 bases; bases with no gene match: 9. As DNA, the CDR3 is TGTGCCAGCTCACTCGGACAGGGCAGCGTCCAGCCCCAGCATTTT. Translation: CASSLGQGSVQPQHF. Supplemented by reference TRBV18 and TRBJ1-5, the full variable domain reads NAGVMQNPRHLVRRRGQEARLRCSPMKGHSHVYWYRQLPEEGLKFMVYLQKENIIDESGMPKERFSAEFPKEGPSILRIQQVVRGDSAAYFCASSLGQGSVQPQHFGDGTRLSIL.

This chain links TRBV2 with TRBJ1-2; no clear D gene. Germline V gives CDR1 SNHLY, CDR2 FYNNEI. Trimming left V 7 bases short and J 0 bases short, with 6 bases between. This CDR3 contains 12 residues. The DNA of the CDR3 is TGTGCCAGCACTGGAGCTAACTATGGCTACACCTTC. Protein: CASTGANYGYTF. Supplemented by reference TRBV2 and TRBJ1-2, the full variable domain reads EPEVTQTPSHQVTQMGQEVILRCVPISNHLYFYWYRQILGQKVEFLVSFYNNEISEKSEIFDDQFSVERPDGSNFTLKIRSTKLEDSAMYFCASTGANYGYTFGSGTRLTVV.

This chain uses TRBV4-1 with TRBJ1-5, with D tentatively TRBD1 (6 bases). The CDR3 spans 15 residues. The germline gives CDR1 MGHRA, CDR2 YSYEKL. Trimming shortened V by 4 bases and J by 6 bases, and 16 bases separated the two germline ends. CDR3 sequence (DNA): TGCGCCAGCAGCCCCACCCAGGGGAAGGTTCAGCCCCAGCATTTT. Protein product: CASSPTQGKVQPQHF.

The V and J genes are TRBV19 and TRBJ1-2; D is possibly TRBD1 (5 bases). Trimming removed 6 bases at V and 3 bases at J, with 8 bases between. The germline gives CDR1 LNHDA, CDR2 SQIVND (reference sequence). This CDR3 is 12 amino acids long. The CDR3 nucleotides read TGTGCCAGTAGGGGGCAGTACTATGGCTACACCTTC. Encoded protein: CASRGQYYGYTF.

Concerning this clone: The same CDR3 is also encoded by other DNA sequences in this sample. The chain links TRBV23-1 to TRBJ1-6; D is uncertain. TRBV23-1 is annotated as an ORF whose role is uncertain. This CDR3 comprises 17 residues. V dropped 3 bases and J dropped 0 bases, with 12 bases sitting between them. The CDR3 nucleotides are TGCGCCAGCAGTCATTCCCTGGGGAGCTCCTATAATTCACCCCTCCACTTT. Its translation: CASSHSLGSSYNSPLHF.

The V and J genes are TRBV14 and TRBJ1-1; D gene uncertain. Germline V CDR1 and CDR2: SGHDN, FVKESK. The V gene lost 5 bases and the J gene lost 1 base, with 8 bases spanning the gap. CDR3 length: 13 amino acids. The CDR3 region is CASSYYPNTEAFF. CDR3 DNA sequence: TGTGCCAGCAGCTACTACCCGAACACTGAAGCTTTCTTT.

The rearrangement links TRBV2 to TRBJ1-4, with TRBD1 matching 10 bases. This CDR3 has 14 residues. V was clipped by 7 bases and J by 5 bases; unmatched bases: 4. The germline CDR1 and CDR2 sequences are SNHLY and FYNNEI. CDR3 amino acids: CASTDRGLNEKLFF. The CDR3 nucleotides read TGTGCCAGCACCGACAGGGGGCTGAATGAAAAACTGTTTTTT. Using reference TRBV2 and TRBJ1-4 for the parts outside the CDR3, the full variable domain is EPEVTQTPSHQVTQMGQEVILRCVPISNHLYFYWYRQILGQKVEFLVSFYNNEISEKSEIFDDQFSVERPDGSNFTLKIRSTKLEDSAMYFCASTDRGLNEKLFFGSGTQLSVL.

The chain carries TRBV5-1 and TRBJ2-2; D is uncertain. From germline, CDR1 is SGHRS and CDR2 YFSETQ. V lost 0 bases and J lost 6, with 12 bases in between. The CDR3 contains 15 residues. The CDR3 protein is CASSLDRAISGELFF. The CDR3, as DNA: TGCGCCAGCAGCTTGGACAGAGCTATTTCCGGGGAGCTGTTTTTT.

The chain recombines TRBV2 with TRBJ2-1; 10 positions match TRBD2. The V and J ends lost 5 bases and 3 bases, in that order; junction bases with no gene match: 10. This CDR3 comprises 17 residues. CDR1 SNHLY and CDR2 FYNNEI come from the germline V gene. Here the CDR3 reads CASSPLSGLALYNEQFF. CDR3 in DNA: TGTGCCAGCAGTCCCCTCTCGGGACTAGCGCTCTACAATGAGCAGTTCTTC.

J is TRBJ2-1 and V is TRBV7-2, with 8 bases that match TRBD2. CDR3 length: 15 amino acids. Germline-derived CDR1 and CDR2 are SGHTA and FQGNSA. J was trimmed by 4 bases and V by 6 bases; bases with no gene match: 8. The CDR3 coding sequence is TGTGCCAGCAGTCTATCCGGGACTAGTTACAATGAGCAGTTCTTC. Protein: CASSLSGTSYNEQFF.

The genes are TRBV4-3 and TRBJ1-2; no clear D gene. The V gene lost 3 bases and the J gene lost 3 bases, with 8 bases spanning the gap. The CDR3 runs to 13 residues. Germline V gene lookup returns CDR1 LGHNA and CDR2 YSLEER. CDR3 sequence: CASSHSVHYGYTF. CDR3 bases: TGCGCCAGCAGCCACAGCGTTCACTATGGCTACACCTTC.

This clone was counted once. V is TRBV6-4 and J is TRBJ2-4, with 7 bases identical to TRBD1. J was trimmed by 7 bases and V by 2 bases; bases with no gene match: 5. This CDR3 is 14 amino acids long. Germline V CDR1 and CDR2: MRHNA, SNTAGT. The CDR3 spells CASSDQGELNIQYF. The CDR3 DNA is TGTGCCAGCAGTGACCAGGGGGAATTGAACATTCAGTACTTC.

The J gene is TRBJ1-6, the V gene TRBV7-8; D ambiguous. Trimming took 5 bases from V and 9 from J, leaving 8 bases between them. CDR3 length equals 12 residues. Germline CDR1 and CDR2: SGHVS and FQNEAQ. CDR3 DNA: TGTGCCAGCAGCCCACCGGGTTCACCCCTCCACTTT. It translates to CASSPPGSPLHF.

The genes are TRBV6-5 and TRBJ1-2, with 7 bases lining up with TRBD1. Germline CDR1 and CDR2: MNHEY and SVGAGI. Losses at the gene ends were 2 bases for V and 4 bases for J; bases not matched to a gene: 4. The CDR3 covers 14 residues. The CDR3 DNA follows: TGTGCCAGCAGTTACGGGGGACAGCCCTATGGCTACACCTTC. Amino acid sequence: CASSYGGQPYGYTF.

The chain joins TRBV9 to TRBJ2-3, with a tentative D call TRBD2 (5 bases). Trimming left V 5 bases short and J 0 bases short, with 16 bases between. Germline V gene data show CDR1 as SGDLS and CDR2 as YYNGEE. This CDR3 region has 16 residues. The CDR3 spells CASRSQGGSSTDTQYF. The CDR3 DNA reads TGTGCCAGCAGGTCTCAAGGAGGTTCCAGCACAGATACGCAGTATTTT.

V usage is TRBV18 and J usage is TRBJ1-1; D not certain. This CDR3 region has 16 residues. In germline, CDR1 is KGHSH, CDR2 LQKENI. Trimming removed 2 bases from V and 0 bases from J, with 13 bases in between. For the CDR3, the DNA is TGTGCCAGCTCACCAGCAGAGGGCAACATGAACACTGAAGCTTTCTTT. This sequence encodes CASSPAEGNMNTEAFF.

This clone was seen once. The V call is TRBV29-1, the J call TRBJ2-5; D possibly corresponds to TRBD2 (5 bases). This CDR3 comprises 14 residues. CDR1 SQVTM and CDR2 ANQGSEA come from the germline V gene. V lost 7 bases and J 1 base, leaving 16 bases between the germline ends. In DNA, the CDR3 is TGCAGCGCAACCGGGAACCCGTTCCAAGAGACCCAGTACTTC. This gives the protein CSATGNPFQETQYF.

This chain uses TRBV10-3 with TRBJ1-4; D may be TRBD1 (5 bases). There are 15 residues in the CDR3. Germline assignment: CDR1 ENHRY and CDR2 SYGVKD. V lost 0 bases and J 8 bases, leaving 13 bases between the germline ends. Written as DNA, the CDR3 is TGTGCCATCAGTGAGTCGGGGGGAGTGAGGGAAAAACTGTTTTTT. The encoded protein is CAISESGGVREKLFF.

The gene calls are TRBV18 and TRBJ2-5; TRBD2 matches 10 bases. The trim removed 1 base at V and 5 bases at J, leaving 4 bases unmatched. The CDR3 runs to 15 residues. The germline V gene has CDR1 KGHSH and CDR2 LQKENI. The CDR3 nucleotides are TGTGCCAGCTCACCACGAAGCGGGGGGGCTGAGACCCAGTACTTC. Its translation is CASSPRSGGAETQYF. Looking up the rest from reference TRBV18 and TRBJ2-5 gives the full variable domain: NAGVMQNPRHLVRRRGQEARLRCSPMKGHSHVYWYRQLPEEGLKFMVYLQKENIIDESGMPKERFSAEFPKEGPSILRIQQVVRGDSAAYFCASSPRSGGAETQYFGPGTRLLVL.

This clone was seen once. V is TRBV27 and J is TRBJ2-7, with D possibly being TRBD1 (5 bases). The CDR3 is made up of 13 amino acids. Trimming took 3 bases from V and 7 from J, leaving 13 bases between them. Germline-derived CDR1 and CDR2 are MNHEY and SMNVEV (reference sequence). CDR3 DNA: TGTGCCAGCAGTTTTGCAGGGATGGGAGAGCAGTACTTC. This codes for CASSFAGMGEQYF.

The genes are TRBV4-2 and TRBJ2-3, with D possibly being TRBD2 (5 bases). The V end was cut by 1 base, the J end by 6 bases, with 20 bases between. CDR1 LGHNA and CDR2 YNFKEQ come from the germline V gene. The CDR3 consists of 17 residues. The CDR3 spells CASSQGTAGVQVDTQYF. The CDR3 DNA is TGTGCCAGCAGCCAAGGGACGGCGGGCGTCCAGGTGGATACGCAGTATTTT.

V gene TRBV9 combines with J gene TRBJ1-6; D might be TRBD1 (6 bases). The V and J ends lost 7 bases and 7 bases respectively, with 12 bases between them. Germline V gene sequence: CDR1 SGDLS, CDR2 YYNGEE. The CDR3 covers 13 residues. For the CDR3, the DNA is TGTGCCAGCGGCCGACAGGCCAATTCACCCCTCCACTTT. Its translation is CASGRQANSPLHF.

This chain uses TRBV28 with TRBJ2-4; D possibly corresponds to TRBD1 (6 bases). Germline assignment: CDR1 MDHEN and CDR2 SYDVKM. The CDR3 runs to 15 residues. V was pared by 3 bases and J by 6 bases, with 15 bases between. In nucleotides, the CDR3 is TGTGCCAGCAGTTTTCTGAGGGCAGGGGTAAACATTCAGTACTTC. Residues: CASSFLRAGVNIQYF. The whole variable domain, filled in from reference TRBV28 and TRBJ2-4, reads DVKVTQSSRYLVKRTGEKVFLECVQDMDHENMFWYRQDPGLGLRLIYFSYDVKMKEKGDIPEGYSVSREKKERFSLILESASTNQTSMYLCASSFLRAGVNIQYFGAGTRLSVL.

V usage is TRBV10-3 and J usage is TRBJ1-5; 7 bases match TRBD1. The V and J ends lost 4 bases and 6 bases, in that order; junction bases with no gene match: 6. Germline assignment: CDR1 ENHRY and CDR2 SYGVKD. The CDR3 sequence is 14 residues long. The CDR3 is CAISADREVQPQHF. CDR3 bases: TGTGCCATCAGTGCCGACAGGGAAGTTCAGCCCCAGCATTTT.

CDR3 in DNA: TGTGCCAGCAGCTTTTGGTGGCAGGCCAGAAACAATTCACCCCTCCACTTT. The encoded protein is CASSFWWQARNNSPLHF. V is TRBV11-2 and J is TRBJ1-6; unclear D gene. The CDR3 contains 17 residues. Trimming removed 3 bases from V and 7 bases from J, with 19 bases in between. Germline lookup yields CDR1 SGHAT and CDR2 FQNNGV.